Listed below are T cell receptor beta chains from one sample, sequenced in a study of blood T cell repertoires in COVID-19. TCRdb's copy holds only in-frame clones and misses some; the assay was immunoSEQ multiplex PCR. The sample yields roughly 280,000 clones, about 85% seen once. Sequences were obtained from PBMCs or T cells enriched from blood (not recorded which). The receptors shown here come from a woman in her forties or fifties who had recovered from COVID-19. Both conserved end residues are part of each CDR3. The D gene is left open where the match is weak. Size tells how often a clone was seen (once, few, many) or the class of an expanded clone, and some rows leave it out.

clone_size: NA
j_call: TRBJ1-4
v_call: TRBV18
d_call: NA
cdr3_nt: TGTGCCAGCTCACAACAGGGACCCTCGGGTAATGAAAAACTGTTTTTT
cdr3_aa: CASSQQGPSGNEKLFF

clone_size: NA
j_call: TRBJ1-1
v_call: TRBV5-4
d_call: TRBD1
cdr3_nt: TGTGCCAGCAGCTCAAGGACAGGGGGTGAGGCTTTCTTT
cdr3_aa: CASSSRTGGEAFF

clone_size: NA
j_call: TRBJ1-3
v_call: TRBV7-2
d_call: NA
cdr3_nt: TGTGCCAGCAGCTTACGGGGGGGCGGAAACACCATATATTTT
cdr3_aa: CASSLRGGGNTIYF

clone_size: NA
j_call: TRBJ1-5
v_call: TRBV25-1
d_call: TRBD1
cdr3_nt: TGTGCCAGCCCCCTGGACAGGGACGGACAGCCCCAGCATTTT
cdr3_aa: CASPLDRDGQPQHF

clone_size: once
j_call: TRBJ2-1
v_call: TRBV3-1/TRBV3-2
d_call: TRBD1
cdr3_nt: TGTGCCAGCAGCCAAGGGGACAGTCACAATGAGCAGTTCTTC
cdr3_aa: CASSQGDSHNEQFF

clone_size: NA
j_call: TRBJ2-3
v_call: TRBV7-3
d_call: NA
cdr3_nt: TGTGCCAGCAGCCCGACCGGGGGAGCGGGAGATACGCAGTATTTT
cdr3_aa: CASSPTGGAGDTQYF

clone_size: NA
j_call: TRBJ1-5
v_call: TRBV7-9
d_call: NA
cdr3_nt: TGTGCCAGCAGCTTGGACCCCTTGGCGGGCCAGCCCCAGCATTTT
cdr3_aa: CASSLDPLAGQPQHF

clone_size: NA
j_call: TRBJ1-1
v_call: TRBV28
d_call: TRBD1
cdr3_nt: TGTGCCAGCAAATCGGGACAGATGAACACTGAAGCTTTCTTT
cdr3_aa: CASKSGQMNTEAFF

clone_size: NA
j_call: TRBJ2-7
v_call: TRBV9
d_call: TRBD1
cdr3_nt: TGTGCCAGCAGCGAACAGGGGGTCCCTAAATACGAGCAGTACTTC
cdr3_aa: CASSEQGVPKYEQYF

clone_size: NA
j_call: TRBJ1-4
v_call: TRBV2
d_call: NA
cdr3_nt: TGTGCCAGCATCGGGGATTTGGCTAATGAAAAACTGTTTTTT
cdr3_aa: CASIGDLANEKLFF

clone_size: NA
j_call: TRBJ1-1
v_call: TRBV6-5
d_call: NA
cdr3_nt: TGTGCCAGCAGTCGAGACGGGCAGGGGACTGAAGCTTTCTTT
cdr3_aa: CASSRDGQGTEAFF

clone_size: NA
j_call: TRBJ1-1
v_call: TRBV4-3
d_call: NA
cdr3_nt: TGCGCCAGCAGCGCACGAGCCCAGGGTGGCACTGAAGCTTTCTTT
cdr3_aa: CASSARAQGGTEAFF

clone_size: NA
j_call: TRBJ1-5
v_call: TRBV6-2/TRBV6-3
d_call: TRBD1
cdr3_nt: TGTGCCAGCAGTTACCCCGGGACAGGGAATCAGCCCCAGCATTTT
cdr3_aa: CASSYPGTGNQPQHF

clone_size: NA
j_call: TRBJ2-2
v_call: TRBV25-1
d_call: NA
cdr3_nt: TGTGCCAGCAGGCCCGGGGGGAACACCGGGGAGCTGTTTTTT
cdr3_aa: CASRPGGNTGELFF

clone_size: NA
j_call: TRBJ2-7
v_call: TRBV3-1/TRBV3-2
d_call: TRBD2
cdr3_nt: TGTGCCAGCAGCCAACGCGGGAGTAAAGACGAGCAGTACTTC
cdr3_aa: CASSQRGSKDEQYF

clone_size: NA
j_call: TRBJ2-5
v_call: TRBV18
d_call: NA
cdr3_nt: TGTGCCAGCTCACCGTCAGGGCCGGAGACCCAGTACTTC
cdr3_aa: CASSPSGPETQYF

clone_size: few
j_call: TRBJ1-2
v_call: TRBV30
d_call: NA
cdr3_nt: TGTGCCTGGAGTGCTACAGGGTTAGGCTACACCTTC
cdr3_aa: CAWSATGLGYTF

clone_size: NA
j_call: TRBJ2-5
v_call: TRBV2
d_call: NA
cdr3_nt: TGTGCCAGCAGTACGGGGCGGGATCAAGAGACCCAGTACTTC
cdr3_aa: CASSTGRDQETQYF

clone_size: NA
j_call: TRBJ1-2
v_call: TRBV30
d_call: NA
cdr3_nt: TGTGCCTGCCGAGAGGCGGGTGGCTACACCTTC
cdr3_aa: CACREAGGYTF

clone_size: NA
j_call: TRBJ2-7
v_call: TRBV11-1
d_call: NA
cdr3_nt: TGTGCCAGCAGCCAGGGCATCTACGAGCAGTACTTC
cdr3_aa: CASSQGIYEQYF

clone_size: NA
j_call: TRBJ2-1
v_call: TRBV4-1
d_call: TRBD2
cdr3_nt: TGCGCCAGCAGCCCCCTTTTGGGCGGGAGGACTGAGCAGTTCTTC
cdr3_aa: CASSPLLGGRTEQFF

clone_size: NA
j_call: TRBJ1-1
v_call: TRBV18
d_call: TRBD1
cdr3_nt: TGTGCCAGCTCACAGGGGGCGGGTGAAGCTTTCTTT
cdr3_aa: CASSQGAGEAFF

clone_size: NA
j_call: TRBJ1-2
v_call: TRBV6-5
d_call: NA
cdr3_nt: TGTGCCAGCGCCAGAGGGCGAGAGTATGGCTACACCTTC
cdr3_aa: CASARGREYGYTF

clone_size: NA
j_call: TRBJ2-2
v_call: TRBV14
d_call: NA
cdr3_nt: TGTGCCAGCAGCCAAGTTCGACTAACGAACACCGGGGAGCTGTTTTTT
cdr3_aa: CASSQVRLTNTGELFF

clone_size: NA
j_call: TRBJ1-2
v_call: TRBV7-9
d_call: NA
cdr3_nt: TGTGCCAGCATCCCCTCCACAGGCTATGGCTACACCTTC
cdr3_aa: CASIPSTGYGYTF

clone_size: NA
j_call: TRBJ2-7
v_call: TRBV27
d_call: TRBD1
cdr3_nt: TGTGCCAGCAGTATAGGCCCAGGGACAGAGTTATACTTC
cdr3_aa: CASSIGPGTELYF

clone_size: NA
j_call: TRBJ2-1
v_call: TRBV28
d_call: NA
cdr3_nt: TGTGCCAGCAGCCCCGGGGGAACGTCCTACAATGAGCAGTTCTTC
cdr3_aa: CASSPGGTSYNEQFF

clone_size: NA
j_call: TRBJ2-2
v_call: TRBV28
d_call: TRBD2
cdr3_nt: TGTGCCAGCAGAACGGGAGGGCACACCGGGGAGCTGTTTTTT
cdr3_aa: CASRTGGHTGELFF

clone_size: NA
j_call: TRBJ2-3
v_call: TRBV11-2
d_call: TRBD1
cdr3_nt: TGTGCCAGCGGAACCGGGACAGGGGGCTTCACAGATACGCAGTATTTT
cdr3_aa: CASGTGTGGFTDTQYF

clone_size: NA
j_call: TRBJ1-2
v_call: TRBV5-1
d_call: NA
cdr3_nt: TGCGCCAGCAGCGGAGGACAGTCCTATGGCTACACCTTC
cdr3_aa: CASSGGQSYGYTF

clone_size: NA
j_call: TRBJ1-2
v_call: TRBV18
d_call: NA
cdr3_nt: TGTGCCAGCTCACCCAGACAGACCGATGGCTACACCTTC
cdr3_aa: CASSPRQTDGYTF

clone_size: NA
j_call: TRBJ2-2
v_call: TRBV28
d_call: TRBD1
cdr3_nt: TGTGCCAGTTCTCCGGGACAGCTTAACACCGGGGAGCTGTTTTTT
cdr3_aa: CASSPGQLNTGELFF

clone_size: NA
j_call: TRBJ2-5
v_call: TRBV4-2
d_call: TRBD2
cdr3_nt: TGTGCCAGCAGCCCCACTAGCGGGAGGGGAGAGACCCAGTACTTC
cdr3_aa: CASSPTSGRGETQYF

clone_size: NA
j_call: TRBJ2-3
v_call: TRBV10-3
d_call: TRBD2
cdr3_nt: TGTGCCACGGGAACCGGGACTAGCGGCACAGATACGCAGTATTTT
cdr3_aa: CATGTGTSGTDTQYF

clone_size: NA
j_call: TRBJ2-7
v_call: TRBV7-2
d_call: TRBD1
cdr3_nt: TGTGCCAGCTCCTACCGACAGGGCCCCTACGAGCAGTACTTC
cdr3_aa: CASSYRQGPYEQYF

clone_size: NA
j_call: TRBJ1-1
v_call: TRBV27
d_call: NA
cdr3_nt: TGTGCCAGCAGTTTAGAGGCTGTGAACACTGAAGCTTTCTTT
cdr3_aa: CASSLEAVNTEAFF

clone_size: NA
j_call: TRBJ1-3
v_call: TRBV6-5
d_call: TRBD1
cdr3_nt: TGTGCCAGCAGTTCCGGGACAGGGGGCACTGGAAACACCATATATTTT
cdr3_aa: CASSSGTGGTGNTIYF

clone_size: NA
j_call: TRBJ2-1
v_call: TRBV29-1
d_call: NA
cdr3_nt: TGCAGCGTTGAAGGCCAGGGCAGCTCCTACAATGAGCAGTTCTTC
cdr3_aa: CSVEGQGSSYNEQFF

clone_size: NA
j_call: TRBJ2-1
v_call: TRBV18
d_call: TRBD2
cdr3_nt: TGTGCCAGCTCACCGCGCCTAGCGGGAGGGGGTGAGAATGAGCAGTTCTTC
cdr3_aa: CASSPRLAGGGENEQFF

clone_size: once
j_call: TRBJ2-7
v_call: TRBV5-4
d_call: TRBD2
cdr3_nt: TGTGCCAGCAGCTTCAGCGGGGGATCCCCCTACGAGCAGTACTTC
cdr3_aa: CASSFSGGSPYEQYF

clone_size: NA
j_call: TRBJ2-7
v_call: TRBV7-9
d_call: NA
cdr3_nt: TGTGCCAGCAGCTTGGCGGGGAACCGCTACGAGCAGTACTTC
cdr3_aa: CASSLAGNRYEQYF

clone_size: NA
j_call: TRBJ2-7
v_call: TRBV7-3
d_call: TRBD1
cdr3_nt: TGTGCCAGCAGCCGGGACAGAGCATCCGAGCAGTACTTC
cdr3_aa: CASSRDRASEQYF

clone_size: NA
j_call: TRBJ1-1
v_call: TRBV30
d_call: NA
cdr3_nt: TGTGCCTGGAGACCCCCTACCGATTGGAACACTGAAGCTTTCTTT
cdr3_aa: CAWRPPTDWNTEAFF

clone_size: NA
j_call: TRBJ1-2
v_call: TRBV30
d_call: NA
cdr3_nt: TGTGCGTCTTCTCAGGACTCGGGCTATGGCTACACCTTC
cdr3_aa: CASSQDSGYGYTF

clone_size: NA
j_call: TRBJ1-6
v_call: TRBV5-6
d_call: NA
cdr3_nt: TGTGCCAGCAGCTTGGTTAGGGGTAATTCACCCCTCCACTTT
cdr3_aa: CASSLVRGNSPLHF

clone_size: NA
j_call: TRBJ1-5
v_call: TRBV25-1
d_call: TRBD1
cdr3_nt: TGTGCCAGCAGTGACAGGGGGTCGGGCAATCAGCCCCAGCATTTT
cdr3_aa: CASSDRGSGNQPQHF

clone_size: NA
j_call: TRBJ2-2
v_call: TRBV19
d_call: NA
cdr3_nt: TGTGCCAGTAGTTTTCAGGGTCCCGGGGAGCTGTTTTTT
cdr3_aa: CASSFQGPGELFF